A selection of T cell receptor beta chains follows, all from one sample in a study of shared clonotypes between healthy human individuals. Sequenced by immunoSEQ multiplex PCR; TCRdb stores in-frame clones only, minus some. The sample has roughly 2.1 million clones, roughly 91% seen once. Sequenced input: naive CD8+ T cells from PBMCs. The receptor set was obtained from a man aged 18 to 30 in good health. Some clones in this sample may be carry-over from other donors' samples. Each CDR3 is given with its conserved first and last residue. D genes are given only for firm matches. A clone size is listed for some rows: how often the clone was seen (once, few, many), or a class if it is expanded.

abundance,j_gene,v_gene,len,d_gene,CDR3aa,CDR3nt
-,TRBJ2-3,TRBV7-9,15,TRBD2,CASSPGRSSTDTQYF,TGTGCCAGCAGCCCCGGGAGGTCCAGCACAGATACGCAGTATTTT
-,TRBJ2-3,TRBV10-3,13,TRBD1,CAIGQGLTDTQYF,TGTGCCATTGGACAGGGACTCACAGATACGCAGTATTTT
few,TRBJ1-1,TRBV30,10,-,CAWSAGEAFF,TGTGCCTGGTCGGCGGGTGAAGCTTTCTTT
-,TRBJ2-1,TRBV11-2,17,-,CASSRFHRDRTYNEQFF,TGTGCCAGCAGTCGATTCCACCGGGACCGAACCTACAATGAGCAGTTCTTC
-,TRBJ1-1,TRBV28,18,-,CASSVSKTPRGLNTEAFF,TGTGCCAGCAGTGTCTCTAAAACCCCCAGGGGACTGAACACTGAAGCTTTCTTT
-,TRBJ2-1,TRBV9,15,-,CASSVGGGTHNEQFF,TGTGCCAGCAGCGTAGGTGGCGGGACCCACAATGAGCAGTTCTTC
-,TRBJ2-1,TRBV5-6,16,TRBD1,CASSGTGGQDFDEQFF,TGTGCCAGCAGCGGGACAGGGGGACAGGATTTCGATGAGCAGTTCTTC
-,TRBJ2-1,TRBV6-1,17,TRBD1,CASSESWQGALGYEQFF,TGTGCCAGCAGTGAGTCGTGGCAGGGGGCCCTAGGTTATGAGCAGTTCTTC
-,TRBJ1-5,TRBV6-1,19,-,CASSAPYLGAAMRDQPQHF,TGTGCCAGCAGTGCACCTTACCTCGGGGCGGCCATGAGGGATCAGCCCCAGCATTTT
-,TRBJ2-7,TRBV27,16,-,CASSSLYVGRGDEQYF,TGTGCCAGCAGTTCTCTCTACGTTGGGCGCGGCGACGAGCAGTACTTC
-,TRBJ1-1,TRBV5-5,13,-,CASTEGLNTEAFF,TGTGCCAGCACCGAAGGGTTGAACACTGAAGCTTTCTTT
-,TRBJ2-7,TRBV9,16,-,CASSPGVRREDYEQYF,TGTGCCAGCAGCCCGGGGGTGCGGCGGGAAGATTACGAGCAGTACTTC
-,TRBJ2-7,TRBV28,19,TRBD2,CASNPYPAHRTSASYEQYF,TGTGCCAGCAATCCCTACCCGGCCCACAGGACTAGCGCTTCCTACGAGCAGTACTTC
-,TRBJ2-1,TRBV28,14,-,CASSWTQSYNEQFF,TGTGCCAGCAGTTGGACCCAGTCGTACAATGAGCAGTTCTTC
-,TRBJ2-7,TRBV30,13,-,CAWSAEGWDEQYF,TGTGCCTGGAGTGCGGAGGGTTGGGACGAGCAGTACTTC
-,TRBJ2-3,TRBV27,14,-,CASGPLSSTDTQYF,TGTGCCAGCGGACCCCTCTCTAGCACAGATACGCAGTATTTT
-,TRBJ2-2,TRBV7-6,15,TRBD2,CASKKGGRTTGELFF,TGTGCCAGCAAAAAGGGCGGGAGAACCACCGGGGAGCTGTTTTTT
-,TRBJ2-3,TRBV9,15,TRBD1,CASTTDRGGTDTQYF,TGTGCCAGCACCACTGACAGGGGAGGCACAGATACGCAGTATTTT
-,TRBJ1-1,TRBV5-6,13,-,CASSLGVGTEAFF,TGTGCCAGCAGCTTGGGGGTGGGAACTGAAGCTTTCTTT
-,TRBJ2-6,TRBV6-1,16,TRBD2,CASSEVIGGVTNVLTF,TGTGCCAGCAGTGAAGTAATTGGGGGGGTCACCAACGTCCTGACTTTC
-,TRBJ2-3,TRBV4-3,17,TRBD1,CASSQDVLGGLTDTQYF,TGCGCCAGCAGCCAAGACGTACTAGGGGGCCTCACAGATACGCAGTATTTT
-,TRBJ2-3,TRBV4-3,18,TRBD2,CASSQELIGTSGTDTQYF,TGCGCCAGCAGCCAAGAATTGATTGGGACTAGCGGCACAGATACGCAGTATTTT
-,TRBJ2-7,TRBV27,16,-,CASSYQGTYSSYEQYF,TGTGCCAGCAGTTACCAGGGAACCTATAGCTCCTACGAGCAGTACTTC
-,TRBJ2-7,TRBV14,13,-,CASSQGAPYEQYF,TGTGCCAGCAGCCAAGGGGCCCCCTACGAGCAGTACTTC
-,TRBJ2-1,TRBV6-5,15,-,CASTQGRSSYNEQFF,TGTGCCAGCACCCAGGGGAGGAGCTCCTACAATGAGCAGTTCTTC
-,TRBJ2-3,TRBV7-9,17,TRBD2,CASSMRLAGVFTDTQYF,TGTGCCAGCAGCATGAGACTAGCGGGAGTCTTCACAGATACGCAGTATTTT
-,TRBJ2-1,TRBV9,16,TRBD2,CASSPSGRAAYNEQFF,TGTGCCAGCAGCCCAAGCGGGAGGGCCGCTTACAATGAGCAGTTCTTC
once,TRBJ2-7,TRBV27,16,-,CASSPSLGESSYEQYF,TGTGCCAGCAGTCCCTCTCTCGGGGAAAGCTCCTACGAGCAGTACTTC
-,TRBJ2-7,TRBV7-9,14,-,CASSPGRADYEQYF,TGTGCCAGCAGCCCCGGGCGGGCGGATTACGAGCAGTACTTC
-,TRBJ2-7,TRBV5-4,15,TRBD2,CASSRSIAGVYEQYF,TGTGCCAGCAGCCGGTCGATAGCGGGAGTCTACGAGCAGTACTTC
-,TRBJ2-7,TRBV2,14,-,CASSDWAGSYEQYF,TGTGCCAGCAGTGATTGGGCCGGCTCCTACGAGCAGTACTTC
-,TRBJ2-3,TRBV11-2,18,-,CASRAMALAEKATDTQYF,TGTGCCAGCAGGGCCATGGCCCTAGCCGAGAAGGCCACAGATACGCAGTATTTT
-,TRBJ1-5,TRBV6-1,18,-,CASSEALVWGTGNQPQHF,TGTGCCAGCAGTGAAGCGCTCGTATGGGGGACGGGGAATCAGCCCCAGCATTTT
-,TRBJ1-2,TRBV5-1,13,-,CASSYPTGHGYTF,TGCGCCAGCAGCTATCCGACAGGCCATGGCTACACCTTC
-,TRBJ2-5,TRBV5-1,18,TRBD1,CASSLVPLGTEPEETQYF,TGCGCCAGCAGCTTGGTGCCATTAGGGACAGAACCTGAAGAGACCCAGTACTTC